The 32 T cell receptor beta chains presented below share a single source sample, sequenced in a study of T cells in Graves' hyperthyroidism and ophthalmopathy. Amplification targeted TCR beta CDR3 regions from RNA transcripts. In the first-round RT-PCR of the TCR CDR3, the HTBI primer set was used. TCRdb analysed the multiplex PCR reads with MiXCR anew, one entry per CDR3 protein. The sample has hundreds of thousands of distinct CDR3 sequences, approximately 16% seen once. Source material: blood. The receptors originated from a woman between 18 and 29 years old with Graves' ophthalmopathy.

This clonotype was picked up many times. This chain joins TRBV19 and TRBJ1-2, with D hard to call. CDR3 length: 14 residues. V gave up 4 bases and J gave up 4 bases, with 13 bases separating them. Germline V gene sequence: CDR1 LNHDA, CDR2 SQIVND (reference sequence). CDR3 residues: CASSTSGGIYGYTF. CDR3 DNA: TGTGCCAGTAGTACTAGCGGAGGAATCTATGGCTACACCTTC.

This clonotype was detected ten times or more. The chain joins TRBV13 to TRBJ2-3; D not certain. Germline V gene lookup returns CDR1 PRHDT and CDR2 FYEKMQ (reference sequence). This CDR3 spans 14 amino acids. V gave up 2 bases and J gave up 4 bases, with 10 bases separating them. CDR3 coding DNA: TGTGCCAGCAGCTTACAACTTATCCCAGATACGCAGTATTTT. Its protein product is CASSLQLIPDTQYF.

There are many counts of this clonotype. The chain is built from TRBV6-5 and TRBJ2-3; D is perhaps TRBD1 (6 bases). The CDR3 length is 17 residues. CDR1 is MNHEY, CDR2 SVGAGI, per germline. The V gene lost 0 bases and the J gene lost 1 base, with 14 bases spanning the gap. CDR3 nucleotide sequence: TGTGCCAGCAGTTACTCTTTTACAGGGCGAGGCACAGATACGCAGTATTTT. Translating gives CASSYSFTGRGTDTQYF.

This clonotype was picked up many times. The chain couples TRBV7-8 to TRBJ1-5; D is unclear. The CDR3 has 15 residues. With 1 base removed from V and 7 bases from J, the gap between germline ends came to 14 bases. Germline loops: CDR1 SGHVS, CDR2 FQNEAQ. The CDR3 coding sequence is TGTGCCAGCAGCTTAGACTCGGGCCACAGACAGCCCCAGCATTTT. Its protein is CASSLDSGHRQPQHF.

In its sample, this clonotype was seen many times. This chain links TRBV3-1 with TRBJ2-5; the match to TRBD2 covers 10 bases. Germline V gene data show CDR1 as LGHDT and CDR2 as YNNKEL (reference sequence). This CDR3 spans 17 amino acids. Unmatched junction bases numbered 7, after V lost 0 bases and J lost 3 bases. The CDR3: CASSQDSSLAGEETQYF. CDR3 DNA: TGTGCCAGCAGCCAAGATTCGTCGCTAGCGGGGGAAGAGACCCAGTACTTC.

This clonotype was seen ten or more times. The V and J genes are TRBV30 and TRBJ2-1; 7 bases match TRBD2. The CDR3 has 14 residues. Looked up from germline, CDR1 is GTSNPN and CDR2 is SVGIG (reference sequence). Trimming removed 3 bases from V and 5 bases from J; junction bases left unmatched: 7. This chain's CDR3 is CAWSWEGQNNEQFF. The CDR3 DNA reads TGTGCCTGGAGCTGGGAGGGCCAAAACAATGAGCAGTTCTTC.

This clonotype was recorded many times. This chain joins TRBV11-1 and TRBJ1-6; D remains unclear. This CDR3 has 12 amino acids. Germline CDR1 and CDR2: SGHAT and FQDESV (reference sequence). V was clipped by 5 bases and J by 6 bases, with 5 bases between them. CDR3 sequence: CASSDPNSPLHF. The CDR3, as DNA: TGTGCCAGCAGCGACCCTAATTCACCCCTCCACTTT.

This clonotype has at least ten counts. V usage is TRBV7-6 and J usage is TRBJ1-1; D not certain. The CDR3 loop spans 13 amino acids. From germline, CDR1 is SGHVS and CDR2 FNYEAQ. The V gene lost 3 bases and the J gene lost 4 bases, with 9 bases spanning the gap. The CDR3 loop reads CASSFEGFTEAFF. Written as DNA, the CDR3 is TGTGCCAGCAGCTTCGAAGGATTCACTGAAGCTTTCTTT.

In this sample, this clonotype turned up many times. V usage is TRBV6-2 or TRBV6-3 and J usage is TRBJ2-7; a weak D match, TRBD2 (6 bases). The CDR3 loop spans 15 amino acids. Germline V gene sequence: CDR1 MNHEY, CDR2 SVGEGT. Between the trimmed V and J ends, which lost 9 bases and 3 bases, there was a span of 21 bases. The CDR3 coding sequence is TGTGCCAGTAGTAAAACCGGGACTTCTCACTACGAGCAGTACTTC. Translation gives CASSKTGTSHYEQYF.

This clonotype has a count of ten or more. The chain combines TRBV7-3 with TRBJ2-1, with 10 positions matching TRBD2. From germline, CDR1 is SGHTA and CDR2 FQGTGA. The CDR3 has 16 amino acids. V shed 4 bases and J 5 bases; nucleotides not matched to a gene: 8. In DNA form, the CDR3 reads TGTGCCAGCAGCTCCGAGACTAGCGGGTCCCACAATGAGCAGTTCTTC. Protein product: CASSSETSGSHNEQFF.

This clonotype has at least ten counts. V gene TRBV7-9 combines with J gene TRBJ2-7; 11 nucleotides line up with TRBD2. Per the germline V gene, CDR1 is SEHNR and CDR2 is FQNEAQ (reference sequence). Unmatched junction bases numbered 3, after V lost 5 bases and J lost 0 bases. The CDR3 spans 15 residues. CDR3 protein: CASSQTSGSSYEQYF. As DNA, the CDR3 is TGTGCCAGCAGCCAAACTAGCGGGAGCTCCTACGAGCAGTACTTC.

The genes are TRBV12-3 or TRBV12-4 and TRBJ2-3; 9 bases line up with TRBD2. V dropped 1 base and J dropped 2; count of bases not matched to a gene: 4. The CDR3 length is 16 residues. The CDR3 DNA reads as TGTGCCAGCAGTTTAGGCGGGAGGGATTCCACAGATACGCAGTATTTT. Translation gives CASSLGGRDSTDTQYF.

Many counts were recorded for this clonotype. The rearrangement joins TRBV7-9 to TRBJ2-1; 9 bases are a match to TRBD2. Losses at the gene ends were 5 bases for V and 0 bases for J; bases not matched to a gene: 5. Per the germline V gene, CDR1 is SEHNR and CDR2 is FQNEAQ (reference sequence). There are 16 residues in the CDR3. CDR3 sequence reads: CASSRSGGSSYNEQFF. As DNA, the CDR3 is TGTGCCAGCAGCCGGAGCGGGGGGAGCTCCTACAATGAGCAGTTCTTC.

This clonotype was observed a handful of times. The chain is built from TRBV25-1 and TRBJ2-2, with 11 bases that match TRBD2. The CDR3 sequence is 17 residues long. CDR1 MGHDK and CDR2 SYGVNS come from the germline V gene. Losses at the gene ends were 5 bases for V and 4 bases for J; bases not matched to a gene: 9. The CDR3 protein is CASSNLAGGLGTGELFF. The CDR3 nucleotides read TGTGCCAGCAGTAACCTAGCGGGAGGTCTCGGCACCGGGGAGCTGTTTTTT.

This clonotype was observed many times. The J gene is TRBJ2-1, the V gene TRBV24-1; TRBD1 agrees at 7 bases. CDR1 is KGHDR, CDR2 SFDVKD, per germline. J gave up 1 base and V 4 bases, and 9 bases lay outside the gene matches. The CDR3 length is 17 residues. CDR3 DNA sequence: TGTGCCACCAGTGAACCGACAGGGAAGACGTCCTACAATGAGCAGTTCTTC. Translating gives CATSEPTGKTSYNEQFF.

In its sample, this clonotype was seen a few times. The CDR3 here is CAWNRGTYTGELFF. In DNA, the CDR3 is TGTGCCTGGAACAGGGGGACTTACACCGGGGAGCTGTTTTTT. The chain has TRBV30 and TRBJ2-2; 8 bases align to TRBD1. This CDR3 comprises 14 residues. Unmatched junction bases numbered 4, after V lost 4 bases and J lost 3 bases. CDR1 GTSNPN and CDR2 SVGIG come from the germline V gene (reference sequence).

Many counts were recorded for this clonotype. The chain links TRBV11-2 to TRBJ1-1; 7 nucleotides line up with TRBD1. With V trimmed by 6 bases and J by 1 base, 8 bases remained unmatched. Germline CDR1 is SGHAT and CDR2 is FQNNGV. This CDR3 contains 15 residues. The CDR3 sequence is CASRPGTAPNTEAFF. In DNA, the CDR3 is TGTGCCAGCAGACCGGGGACAGCGCCGAACACTGAAGCTTTCTTT.

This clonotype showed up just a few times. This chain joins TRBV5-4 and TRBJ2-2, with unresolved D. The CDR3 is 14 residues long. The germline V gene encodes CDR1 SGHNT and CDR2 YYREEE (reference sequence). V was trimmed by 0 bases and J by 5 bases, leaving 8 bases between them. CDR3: CASSLGTPTGELFF. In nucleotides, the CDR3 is TGTGCCAGCAGCTTGGGAACCCCAACCGGGGAGCTGTTTTTT.

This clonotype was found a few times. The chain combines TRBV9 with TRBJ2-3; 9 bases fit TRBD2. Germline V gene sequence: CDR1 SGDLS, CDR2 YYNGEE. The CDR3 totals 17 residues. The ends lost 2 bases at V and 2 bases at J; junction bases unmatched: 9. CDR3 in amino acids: CASSVPRAGGNTDTQYF. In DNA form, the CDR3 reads TGTGCCAGCAGCGTCCCCAGGGCGGGAGGGAACACAGATACGCAGTATTTT. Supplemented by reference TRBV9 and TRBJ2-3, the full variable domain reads DSGVTQTPKHLITATGQRVTLRCSPRSGDLSVYWYQQSLDQGLQFLIQYYNGEERAKGNILERFSAQQFPDLHSELNLSSLELGDSALYFCASSVPRAGGNTDTQYFGPGTRLTVL.

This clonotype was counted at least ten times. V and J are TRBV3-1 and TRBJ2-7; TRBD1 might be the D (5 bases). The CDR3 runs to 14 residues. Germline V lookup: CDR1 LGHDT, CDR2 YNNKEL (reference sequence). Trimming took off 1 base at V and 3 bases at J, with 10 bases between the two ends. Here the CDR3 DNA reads TGTGCCAGCAGCCAAGTACAGACAGACTACGAGCAGTACTTC. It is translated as CASSQVQTDYEQYF.

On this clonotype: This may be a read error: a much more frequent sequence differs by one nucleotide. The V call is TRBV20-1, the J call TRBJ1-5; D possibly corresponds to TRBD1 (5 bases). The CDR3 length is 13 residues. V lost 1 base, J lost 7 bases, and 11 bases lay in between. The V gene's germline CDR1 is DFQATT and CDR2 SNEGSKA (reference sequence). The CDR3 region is CSARVLGGQPQHF. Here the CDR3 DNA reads TGCAGTGCTAGAGTGTTGGGGGGGCAGCCCCAGCATTTT.

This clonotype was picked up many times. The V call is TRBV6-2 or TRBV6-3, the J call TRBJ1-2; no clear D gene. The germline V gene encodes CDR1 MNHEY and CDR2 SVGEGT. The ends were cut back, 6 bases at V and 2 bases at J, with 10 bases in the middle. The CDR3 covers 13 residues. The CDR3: CASSPGKNYGYTF. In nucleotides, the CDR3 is TGTGCCAGCAGCCCCGGGAAGAACTATGGCTACACCTTC.

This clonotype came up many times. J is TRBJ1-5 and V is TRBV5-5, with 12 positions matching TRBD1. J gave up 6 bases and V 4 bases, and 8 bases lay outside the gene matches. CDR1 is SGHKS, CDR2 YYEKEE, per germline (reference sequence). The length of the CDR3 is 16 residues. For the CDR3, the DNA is TGTGCCAGCAGCCAGGGTGGGACAGGGGGCTTTCAGCCCCAGCATTTT. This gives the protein CASSQGGTGGFQPQHF.

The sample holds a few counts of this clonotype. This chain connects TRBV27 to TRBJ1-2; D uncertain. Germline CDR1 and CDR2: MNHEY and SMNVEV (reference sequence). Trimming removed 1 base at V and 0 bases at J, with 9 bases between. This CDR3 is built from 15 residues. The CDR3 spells CASSLFADANYGYTF. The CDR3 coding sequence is TGTGCCAGCAGTTTATTCGCAGACGCTAACTATGGCTACACCTTC.

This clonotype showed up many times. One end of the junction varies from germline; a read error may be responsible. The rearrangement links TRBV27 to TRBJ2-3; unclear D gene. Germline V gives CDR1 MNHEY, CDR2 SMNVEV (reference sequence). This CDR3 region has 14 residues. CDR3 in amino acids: CASRLSSSTDTQYF. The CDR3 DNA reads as TGTGCCAGCAGATTATCCTCTAGCACAGATACGCAGTATTTT.

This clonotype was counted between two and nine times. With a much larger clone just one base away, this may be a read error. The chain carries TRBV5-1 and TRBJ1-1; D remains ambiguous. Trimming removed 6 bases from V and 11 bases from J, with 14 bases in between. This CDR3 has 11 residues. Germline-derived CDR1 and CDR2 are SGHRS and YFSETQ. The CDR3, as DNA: TGCGCCAGCAACTCTGGTAGCGGGGCTTTCTTT. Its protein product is CASNSGSGAFF.

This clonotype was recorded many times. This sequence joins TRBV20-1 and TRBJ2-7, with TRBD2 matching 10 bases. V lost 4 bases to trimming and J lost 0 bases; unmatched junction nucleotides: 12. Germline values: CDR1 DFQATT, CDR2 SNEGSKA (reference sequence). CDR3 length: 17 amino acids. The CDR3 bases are TGCAGTGCTACCCGGACACTAGCGGGGTTCTACTCCTACGAGCAGTACTTC. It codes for CSATRTLAGFYSYEQYF.

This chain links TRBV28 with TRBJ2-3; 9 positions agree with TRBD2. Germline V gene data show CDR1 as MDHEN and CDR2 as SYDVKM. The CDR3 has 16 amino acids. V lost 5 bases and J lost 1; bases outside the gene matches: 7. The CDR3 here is CASSPWVAGGTDTQYF. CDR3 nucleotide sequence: TGTGCCAGCAGTCCTTGGGTAGCGGGGGGCACAGATACGCAGTATTTT.

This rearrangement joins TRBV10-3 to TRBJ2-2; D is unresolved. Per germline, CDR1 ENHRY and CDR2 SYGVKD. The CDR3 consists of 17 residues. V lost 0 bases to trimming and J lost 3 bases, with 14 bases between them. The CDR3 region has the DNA TGTGCCATCAGTGAGTCGATGTCCCCGGGTTACACCGGGGAGCTGTTTTTT. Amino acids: CAISESMSPGYTGELFF.

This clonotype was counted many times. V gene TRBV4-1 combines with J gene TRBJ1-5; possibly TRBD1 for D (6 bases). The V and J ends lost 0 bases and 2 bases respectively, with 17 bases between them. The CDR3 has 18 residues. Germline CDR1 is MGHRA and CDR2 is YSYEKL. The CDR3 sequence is CASSQDSILAGGNQPQHF. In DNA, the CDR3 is TGCGCCAGCAGCCAAGATAGTATCCTCGCAGGGGGCAATCAGCCCCAGCATTTT.

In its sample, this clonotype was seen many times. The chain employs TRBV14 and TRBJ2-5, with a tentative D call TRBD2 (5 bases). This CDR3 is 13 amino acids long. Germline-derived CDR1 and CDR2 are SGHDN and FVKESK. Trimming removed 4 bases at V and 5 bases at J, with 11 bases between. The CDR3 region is CASSRGMLETQYF. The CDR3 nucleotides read TGTGCCAGCAGCCGAGGGATGTTGGAGACCCAGTACTTC. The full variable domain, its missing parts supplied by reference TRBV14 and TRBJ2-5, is EAGVTQFPSHSVIEKGQTVTLRCDPISGHDNLYWYRRVMGKEIKFLLHFVKESKQDESGMPNNRFLAERTGGTYSTLKVQPAELEDSGVYFCASSRGMLETQYFGPGTRLLVL.

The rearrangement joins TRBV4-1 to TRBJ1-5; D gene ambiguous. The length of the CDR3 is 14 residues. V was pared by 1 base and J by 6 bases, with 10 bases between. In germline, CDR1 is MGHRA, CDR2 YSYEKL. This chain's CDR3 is CASSQVIGTQPQHF. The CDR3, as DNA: TGCGCCAGCAGCCAAGTGATCGGAACTCAGCCCCAGCATTTT.